Reported below is one T cell receptor beta chain. The data originate from a study of spatial heterogeneity in lung cancer. TCRdb independently ran MiXCR on the 5' RACE reads; one entry per CDR3 protein. Of more than 95,000 distinct CDR3 sequences listed, 12% are singletons. The time point here: blood at routine non-recurrence follow-up after resection. The input material, whole RNA from tumor, nontumor lung or frozen PBMC, was sequenced unsorted. This TCR came from a male donor with early-stage non-small cell lung cancer. The sample in question was PBMCs, obtained at follow-up.

CDR3 nucleotide sequence: TGTGCCAGCAGCTTAACAGGGGGCTGGGGAGATACGCAGTATTTT. Residues: CASSLTGGWGDTQYF. The gene calls are TRBV7-2 and TRBJ2-3; the match to TRBD1 covers 9 bases. Germline CDR1 and CDR2: SGHTA and FQGNSA. This CDR3 comprises 15 residues. Losses at the gene ends were 2 bases for V and 5 bases for J; bases not matched to a gene: 5.